This TCR beta chain was captured in a study of molecular identifiers for immune sequencing clone quantification. The authors built bulk TCR libraries by previously described methods with listed TCR primers. TCRdb reprocessed the PCR reads via MiXCR and lists one record per CDR3 protein. The repertoire holds 490,000 or so distinct CDR3 sequences, roughly 24% seen once, with around 0.78% in the top ten. The V gene end was trimmed by 0 bases and the J gene end by 5 bases; junction bases not matched to a gene: 9. The germline gives CDR1 MNHNY, CDR2 SVGAGI (reference sequence). This CDR3 spans 19 amino acids. Only a few counts were recorded for this clonotype.

This TCR derives from a human donor in good health. Some libraries in this study had Jurkat cell RNA spiked in. V gene TRBV6-6 combines with J gene TRBJ2-1; 14 bases match TRBD2. Sequenced input: naive CD8+ T cells from blood, with Jurkat cell RNA spiked in. Subset: FACS-sorted CD8+CD4-CCR7+CD45RA+ naive T cells. The CDR3 DNA reads TGTGCCAGCAGTTACTCGTACGGGACTAGCGGGGGAACCAACAATGAGCAGTTCTTC. It translates to CASSYSYGTSGGTNNEQFF.